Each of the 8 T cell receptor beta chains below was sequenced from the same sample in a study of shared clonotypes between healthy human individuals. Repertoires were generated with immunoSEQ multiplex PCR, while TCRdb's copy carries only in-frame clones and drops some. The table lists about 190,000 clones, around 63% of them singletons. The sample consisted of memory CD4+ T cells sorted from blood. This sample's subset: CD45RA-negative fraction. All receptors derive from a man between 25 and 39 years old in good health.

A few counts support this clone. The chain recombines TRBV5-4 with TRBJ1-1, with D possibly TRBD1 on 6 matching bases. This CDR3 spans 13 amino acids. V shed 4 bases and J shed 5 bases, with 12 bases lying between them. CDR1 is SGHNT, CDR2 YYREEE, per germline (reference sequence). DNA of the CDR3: TGTGCCAGCAGCACCAGGACAGCGACTGAAGCTTTCTTT. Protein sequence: CASSTRTATEAFF.

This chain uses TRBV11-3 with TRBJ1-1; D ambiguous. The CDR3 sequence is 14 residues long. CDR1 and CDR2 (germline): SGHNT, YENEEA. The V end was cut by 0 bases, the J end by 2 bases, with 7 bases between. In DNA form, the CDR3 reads TGTGCCAGCAGCTTAGATTCCGGTAACACTGAAGCTTTCTTT. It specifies CASSLDSGNTEAFF.

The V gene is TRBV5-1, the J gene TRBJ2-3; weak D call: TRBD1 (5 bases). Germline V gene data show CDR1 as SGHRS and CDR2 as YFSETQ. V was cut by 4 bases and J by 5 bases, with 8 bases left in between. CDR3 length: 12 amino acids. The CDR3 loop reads CASSRTGDTQYF. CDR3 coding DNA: TGCGCCAGCAGCCGCACAGGAGATACGCAGTATTTT.

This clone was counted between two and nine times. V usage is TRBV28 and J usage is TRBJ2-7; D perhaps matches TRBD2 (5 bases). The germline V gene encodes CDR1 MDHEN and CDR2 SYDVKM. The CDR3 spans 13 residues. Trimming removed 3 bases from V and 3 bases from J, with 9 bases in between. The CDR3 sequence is CASSLRADYEQYF. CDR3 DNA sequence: TGTGCCAGCAGTTTGAGAGCGGACTACGAGCAGTACTTC.

As DNA, the CDR3 is TGTGCCAGCAGCTTGGGATCCGGGACTAGCGAGACCCAGTACTTC. Translating gives CASSLGSGTSETQYF. This chain uses TRBV11-2 with TRBJ2-5; 9 bases fit TRBD2. Germline CDR1 SGHAT, CDR2 FQNNGV. The V and J ends lost 3 bases and 5 bases, in that order; junction bases with no gene match: 7. The CDR3 is 15 residues long. Supplemented by reference TRBV11-2 and TRBJ2-5, the full variable domain reads EAGVAQSPRYKIIEKRQSVAFWCNPISGHATLYWYQQILGQGPKLLIQFQNNGVVDDSQLPKDRFSAERLKGVDSTLKIQPAKLEDSAVYLCASSLGSGTSETQYFGPGTRLLVL.

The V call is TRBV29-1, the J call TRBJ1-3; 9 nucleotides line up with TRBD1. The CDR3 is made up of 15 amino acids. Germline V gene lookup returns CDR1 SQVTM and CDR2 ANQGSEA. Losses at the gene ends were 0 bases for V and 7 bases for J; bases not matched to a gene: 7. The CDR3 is CSVEEQGASFNTIYF. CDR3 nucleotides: TGCAGCGTTGAAGAACAGGGGGCAAGTTTTAACACCATATATTTT. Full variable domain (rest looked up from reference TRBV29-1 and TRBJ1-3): SAVISQKPSRDICQRGTSLTIQCQVDSQVTMMFWYRQQPGQSLTLIATANQGSEATYESGFVIDKFPISRPNLTFSTLTVSNMSPEDSSIYLCSVEEQGASFNTIYFGEGSWLTVV.

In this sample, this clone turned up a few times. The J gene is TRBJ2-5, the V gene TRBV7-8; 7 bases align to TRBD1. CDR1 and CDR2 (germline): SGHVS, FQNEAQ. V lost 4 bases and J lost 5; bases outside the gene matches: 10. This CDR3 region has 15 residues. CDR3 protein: CASSSSPDRVETQYF. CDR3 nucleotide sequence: TGTGCCAGCAGCTCTTCCCCTGACAGGGTTGAGACCCAGTACTTC.

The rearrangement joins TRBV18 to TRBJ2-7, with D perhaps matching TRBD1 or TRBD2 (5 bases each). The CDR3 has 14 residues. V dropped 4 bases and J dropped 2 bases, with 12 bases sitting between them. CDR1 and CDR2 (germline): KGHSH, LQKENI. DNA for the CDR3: TGTGCCAGCTCACGGGACCGGAACCCCTACGAGCAGTACTTC. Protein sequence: CASSRDRNPYEQYF.